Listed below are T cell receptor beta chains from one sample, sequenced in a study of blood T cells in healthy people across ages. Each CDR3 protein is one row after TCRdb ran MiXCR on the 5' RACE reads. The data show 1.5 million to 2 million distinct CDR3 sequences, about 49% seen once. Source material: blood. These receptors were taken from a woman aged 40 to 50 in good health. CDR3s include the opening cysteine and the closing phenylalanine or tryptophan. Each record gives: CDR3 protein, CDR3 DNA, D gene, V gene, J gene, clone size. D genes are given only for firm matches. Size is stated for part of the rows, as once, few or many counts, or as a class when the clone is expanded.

CDR3aa: CSASPGTGGGNEKLFF
CDR3nt: TGCAGTGCTAGTCCCGGGACAGGGGGCGGAAATGAAAAACTGTTTTTT
d_gene: TRBD1
v_gene: TRBV20-1
j_gene: TRBJ1-4
abundance: -

CDR3aa: CASSPTSGGRNIKQYF
CDR3nt: TGTGCCAGCAGTCCGACTAGCGGGGGGCGTAATATAAAGCAGTACTTC
d_gene: TRBD2
v_gene: TRBV12-3/TRBV12-4
j_gene: TRBJ2-5
abundance: -

CDR3aa: CASSLGHRSSYEQYF
CDR3nt: TGTGCCAGCAGCTTAGGTCACAGGAGCTCCTACGAGCAGTACTTC
d_gene: -
v_gene: TRBV7-2
j_gene: TRBJ2-7
abundance: once

CDR3aa: CSARYRDSGDTQYF
CDR3nt: TGCAGTGCTAGATACCGGGACTCAGGGGATACGCAGTATTTT
d_gene: -
v_gene: TRBV20-1
j_gene: TRBJ2-3
abundance: few

CDR3aa: CASRQTSEETQYF
CDR3nt: TGTGCCAGCAGGCAGACTAGCGAAGAGACCCAGTACTTC
d_gene: TRBD2
v_gene: TRBV5-4
j_gene: TRBJ2-5
abundance: -

CDR3aa: CSVDEGRQETQYF
CDR3nt: TGCAGCGTCGACGAAGGACGGCAAGAGACCCAGTACTTC
d_gene: -
v_gene: TRBV29-1
j_gene: TRBJ2-5
abundance: few

CDR3aa: CASSPRTSGGRSTDTQYF
CDR3nt: TGTGCCAGCAGCCCCCGGACTAGCGGGGGGCGAAGCACAGATACGCAGTATTTT
d_gene: TRBD2
v_gene: TRBV7-6
j_gene: TRBJ2-3
abundance: -

CDR3aa: CASSLLGGGRGFSEKLFF
CDR3nt: TGTGCCAGCAGCTTATTAGGGGGTGGCAGGGGCTTTTCGGAAAAACTGTTTTTT
d_gene: -
v_gene: TRBV7-2
j_gene: TRBJ1-4
abundance: -

CDR3aa: CASSLQGTSGPNEKLFF
CDR3nt: TGTGCCAGCAGCTTGCAAGGGACATCCGGCCCTAATGAAAAACTGTTTTTT
d_gene: -
v_gene: TRBV7-9
j_gene: TRBJ1-4
abundance: once

CDR3aa: CASSLEGTTAYNEQYF
CDR3nt: TGTGCCAGCAGTTTAGAGGGGACTACGGCCTACAATGAGCAGTACTTC
d_gene: TRBD2
v_gene: TRBV12-3/TRBV12-4
j_gene: TRBJ2-7
abundance: -

CDR3aa: CSAMAEGGETQYF
CDR3nt: TGCAGTGCTATGGCCGAAGGGGGAGAGACCCAGTACTTC
d_gene: -
v_gene: TRBV20-1
j_gene: TRBJ2-5
abundance: -

CDR3aa: CASSPLGTVYEQYF
CDR3nt: TGTGCCAGCAGCCCTTTAGGGACAGTCTACGAGCAGTACTTC
d_gene: TRBD1
v_gene: TRBV9
j_gene: TRBJ2-7
abundance: -

CDR3aa: CASSYVGRYEQYF
CDR3nt: TGTGCCAGCAGTTACGTGGGGAGGTACGAGCAGTACTTC
d_gene: -
v_gene: TRBV6-2/TRBV6-3
j_gene: TRBJ2-7
abundance: few

CDR3aa: CAISEQSMNYGYTF
CDR3nt: TGTGCCATCAGTGAGCAGTCGATGAACTATGGCTACACCTTC
d_gene: -
v_gene: TRBV10-3
j_gene: TRBJ1-2
abundance: -

CDR3aa: CASIVGQGAQNYGYTF
CDR3nt: TGCGCCAGCATTGTCGGACAGGGGGCACAAAACTATGGCTACACCTTC
d_gene: TRBD1
v_gene: TRBV10-2
j_gene: TRBJ1-2
abundance: few

CDR3aa: CASSQDRDRGRNEQFF
CDR3nt: TGCGCCAGCAGCCAAGATCGGGACAGGGGAAGGAATGAGCAGTTCTTC
d_gene: TRBD1
v_gene: TRBV4-3
j_gene: TRBJ2-1
abundance: -

CDR3aa: CASADRPSRPEAFF
CDR3nt: TGCGCCAGCGCAGACAGGCCATCTAGACCTGAAGCTTTCTTT
d_gene: -
v_gene: TRBV5-1
j_gene: TRBJ1-1
abundance: -

CDR3aa: CASSEMMGGTEAFF
CDR3nt: TGTGCCAGCAGTGAGATGATGGGGGGCACTGAAGCTTTCTTT
d_gene: -
v_gene: TRBV2
j_gene: TRBJ1-1
abundance: -

CDR3aa: CASRGRVIGNEKLFF
CDR3nt: TGTGCCAGCAGAGGACGGGTCATCGGTAATGAAAAACTGTTTTTT
d_gene: -
v_gene: TRBV6-2/TRBV6-3
j_gene: TRBJ1-4
abundance: -

CDR3aa: CASNDGAHRDYEQYF
CDR3nt: TGTGCCAGCAACGACGGGGCACACCGAGACTACGAGCAGTACTTC
d_gene: -
v_gene: TRBV6-6
j_gene: TRBJ2-7
abundance: -

CDR3aa: CASSTTEFYGYTF
CDR3nt: TGTGCCAGCAGCACGACAGAGTTTTATGGCTACACCTTC
d_gene: -
v_gene: TRBV7-2
j_gene: TRBJ1-2
abundance: -

CDR3aa: CSASRGARGGAGSYNSPLHF
CDR3nt: TGCAGTGCTTCGCGTGGGGCCCGTGGCGGTGCCGGGTCCTATAATTCACCCCTCCACTTT
d_gene: -
v_gene: TRBV20-1
j_gene: TRBJ1-6
abundance: once

CDR3aa: CASRPVGQTDTQYF
CDR3nt: TGTGCCAGCAGACCCGTGGGACAGACAGATACGCAGTATTTT
d_gene: TRBD1
v_gene: TRBV6-1
j_gene: TRBJ2-3
abundance: few

CDR3aa: CATGTGTGVYNEQFF
CDR3nt: TGTGCCACCGGCACCGGGACAGGGGTCTACAATGAGCAGTTCTTC
d_gene: TRBD1
v_gene: TRBV27
j_gene: TRBJ2-1
abundance: few

CDR3aa: CASSATARGAAYNEQFF
CDR3nt: TGTGCCAGCAGTGCGACTGCGAGAGGGGCCGCTTACAATGAGCAGTTCTTC
d_gene: -
v_gene: TRBV9
j_gene: TRBJ2-1
abundance: few

CDR3aa: CASSFGGGLVRETQYF
CDR3nt: TGTGCCAGCAGTTTTGGGGGCGGACTAGTACGTGAGACCCAGTACTTC
d_gene: -
v_gene: TRBV12-3/TRBV12-4
j_gene: TRBJ2-5
abundance: -

CDR3aa: CASGWTVSTDTQYF
CDR3nt: TGTGCCAGCGGATGGACGGTTAGCACAGATACGCAGTATTTT
d_gene: -
v_gene: TRBV27
j_gene: TRBJ2-3
abundance: few

CDR3aa: CASSGRREGTDTQYF
CDR3nt: TGTGCCAGCAGTGGGCGGAGAGAGGGCACAGATACGCAGTATTTT
d_gene: -
v_gene: TRBV12-3/TRBV12-4
j_gene: TRBJ2-3
abundance: -

CDR3aa: CATSRDSGYNEQFF
CDR3nt: TGTGCCACCAGCAGAGATTCAGGCTACAATGAGCAGTTCTTC
d_gene: -
v_gene: TRBV15
j_gene: TRBJ2-1
abundance: -

CDR3aa: CASSLLRIGNTEAFF
CDR3nt: TGTGCCAGCAGCCTCTTACGTATCGGGAACACTGAAGCTTTCTTT
d_gene: -
v_gene: TRBV27
j_gene: TRBJ1-1
abundance: -

CDR3aa: CASIQGYGCGYTF
CDR3nt: TGTGCCAGCATACAGGGCTATGGCTGTGGCTACACCTTC
d_gene: -
v_gene: TRBV6-6
j_gene: TRBJ1-2
abundance: -

CDR3aa: CASSYLIVTSTDTQYF
CDR3nt: TGTGCCAGCAGTTACCTTATTGTAACTAGCACAGATACGCAGTATTTT
d_gene: -
v_gene: TRBV6-2/TRBV6-3
j_gene: TRBJ2-3
abundance: -